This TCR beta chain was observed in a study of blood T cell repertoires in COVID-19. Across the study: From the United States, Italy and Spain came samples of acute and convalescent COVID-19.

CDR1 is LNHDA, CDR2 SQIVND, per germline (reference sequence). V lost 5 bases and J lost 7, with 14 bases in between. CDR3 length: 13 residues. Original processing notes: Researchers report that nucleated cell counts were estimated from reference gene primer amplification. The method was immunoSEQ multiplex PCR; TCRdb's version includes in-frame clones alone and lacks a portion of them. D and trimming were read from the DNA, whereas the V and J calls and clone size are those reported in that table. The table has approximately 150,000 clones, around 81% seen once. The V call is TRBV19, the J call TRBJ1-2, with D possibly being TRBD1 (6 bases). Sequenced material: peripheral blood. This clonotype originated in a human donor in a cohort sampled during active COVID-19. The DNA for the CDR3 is TGTGCCAGTAGTCCGAGACAGGTAACTGGCTACACCTTC. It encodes CASSPRQVTGYTF.